The 14 T cell receptor beta chains below come from one sample, sequenced in a study of cytomegalovirus exposure and HLA in healthy donors. Amplification used 60 Vbeta primers and 13 Jbeta primers. Here immunoSEQ multiplex PCR was the method, and the copy in TCRdb shows in-frame clones only, minus some. The sample lists over 250,000 clones, around 65% seen once, with 2% to 2.5% in the top ten. The sequenced material came from PBMCs. The source of these receptors is a female donor in good health and CMV-seronegative.

This chain uses TRBV9 with TRBJ1-4; 9 nucleotides match TRBD1. This CDR3 comprises 20 residues. CDR1 is SGDLS, CDR2 YYNGEE, per germline. With 0 bases clipped from V and 1 base from J, the junction kept 13 bases outside the gene matches. The CDR3 sequence: CASSVEPLLTGGGTNEKLFF. The CDR3, as DNA: TGTGCCAGCAGCGTAGAACCCCTTTTGACAGGGGGTGGAACTAATGAAAAACTGTTTTTT.

The chain recombines TRBV5-6 with TRBJ2-2, with 7 nucleotides matching TRBD1. With V trimmed by 1 base and J by 6 bases, 6 bases remained unmatched. CDR3 length: 15 residues. Germline values: CDR1 SGHDT, CDR2 YYEEEE. As DNA, the CDR3 is TGTGCCAGCAGCTTGCTACGGACAGGCCCCGGGGAGCTGTTTTTT. Protein sequence: CASSLLRTGPGELFF.

This rearrangement joins TRBV11-2 to TRBJ2-1; D gene ambiguous. The V and J ends lost 5 bases and 2 bases respectively, with 7 bases between them. This CDR3 is 13 amino acids long. Germline CDR1 SGHAT, CDR2 FQNNGV. CDR3 region: CASSDRAYNEQFF. Written as DNA, the CDR3 is TGTGCCAGCAGCGACCGGGCCTACAATGAGCAGTTCTTC. The full variable domain, in which reference TRBV11-2 and TRBJ2-1 provide the parts outside the CDR3, is EAGVAQSPRYKIIEKRQSVAFWCNPISGHATLYWYQQILGQGPKLLIQFQNNGVVDDSQLPKDRFSAERLKGVDSTLKIQPAKLEDSAVYLCASSDRAYNEQFFGPGTRLTVL.

On this clone itself: A read error may account for a junction end that differs from germline. The gene calls are TRBV12-5 and TRBJ1-2, with a tentative D call TRBD1 (6 bases). CDR1 is LGHNT, CDR2 FRNRAP, per germline. The CDR3 has 13 residues. CDR3 DNA: TGTGCCAGTGGGTCGGACAGTGACTATGGCTACACCTTC. Protein: CASGSDSDYGYTF. The full variable domain, with the rest looked up from reference TRBV12-5 and TRBJ1-2, is DARVTQTPRHKVTEMGQEVTMRCQPILGHNTVFWYRQTMMQGLELLAYFRNRAPLDDSGMPKDRFSAEMPDATLATLKIQPSEPRDSAVYFCASGSDSDYGYTFGSGTRLTVV.

This sequence joins TRBV28 and TRBJ1-1; D is ambiguous. This CDR3 has 17 amino acids. Germline-derived CDR1 and CDR2 are MDHEN and SYDVKM. With 5 bases removed from V and 0 bases from J, the gap between germline ends came to 19 bases. The CDR3 here is CASSPRRQLILNTEAFF. In DNA, the CDR3 is TGTGCCAGCAGTCCCCGCCGACAACTTATCTTGAACACTGAAGCTTTCTTT. Full variable domain (remainder filled in from reference TRBV28 and TRBJ1-1): DVKVTQSSRYLVKRTGEKVFLECVQDMDHENMFWYRQDPGLGLRLIYFSYDVKMKEKGDIPEGYSVSREKKERFSLILESASTNQTSMYLCASSPRRQLILNTEAFFGQGTRLTVV.

This clone was observed once. The V and J genes are TRBV11-2 and TRBJ2-1; tentative D call: TRBD1 (6 bases). Germline lookup yields CDR1 SGHAT and CDR2 FQNNGV. The germline V and J ends were trimmed by 1 base and 3 bases, with 10 bases remaining between them. This CDR3 spans 15 amino acids. CDR3 in amino acids: CASSLGTGIYNEQFF. In nucleotides, the CDR3 is TGTGCCAGCAGCTTAGGAACAGGGATCTACAATGAGCAGTTCTTC.

The V and J genes are TRBV11-2 and TRBJ2-6; TRBD2 matches 10 bases. V lost 0 bases to trimming and J lost 0 bases; unmatched junction nucleotides: 5. The CDR3 has 19 residues. Germline V gene lookup returns CDR1 SGHAT and CDR2 FQNNGV. The DNA of the CDR3 is TGTGCCAGCAGCTTAGATCAGGGGACTAGCGACTCTGGGGCCAACGTCCTGACTTTC. Translated: CASSLDQGTSDSGANVLTF.

The chain is built from TRBV19 and TRBJ2-7, with TRBD2 identical over 7 bases. CDR3 size: 17 residues. Germline-derived CDR1 and CDR2 are LNHDA and SQIVND (reference sequence). V shed 2 bases, J shed 2 bases, and the junction held 12 bases outside the gene matches. CDR3 protein: CASSITGGGGEAYEQYF. CDR3 bases: TGTGCCAGTAGTATAACGGGTGGGGGGGGTGAAGCCTACGAGCAGTACTTC. The variable domain in full, with the rest retrieved from reference TRBV19 and TRBJ2-7, is DGGITQSPKYLFRKEGQNVTLSCEQNLNHDAMYWYRQDPGQGLRLIYYSQIVNDFQKGDIAEGYSVSREKKESFPLTVTSAQKNPTAFYLCASSITGGGGEAYEQYFGPGTRLTVT.

The V and J genes are TRBV28 and TRBJ2-7; 10 bases fit TRBD2. The CDR3 contains 16 residues. In germline, CDR1 is MDHEN, CDR2 SYDVKM. Trimming cost V 10 bases and J 0 bases; bases outside gene matches: 12. The CDR3: CAINRSGRRSSYEQYF. The CDR3 DNA follows: TGTGCCATCAATCGTAGCGGGAGGAGGAGCTCCTACGAGCAGTACTTC.

This clone was detected only once. V usage is TRBV18 and J usage is TRBJ2-7; 9 nucleotides line up with TRBD1. The CDR3 is 17 amino acids. V shed 2 bases and J 2 bases; nucleotides not matched to a gene: 10. Germline-derived CDR1 and CDR2 are KGHSH and LQKENI. CDR3 amino acids: CASSPGVSGTGTYEQYF. DNA for the CDR3: TGTGCCAGCTCACCAGGCGTATCCGGGACAGGGACCTACGAGCAGTACTTC.

This chain joins TRBV6-1 and TRBJ2-3; D gene unclear. The germline gives CDR1 MNHNS, CDR2 SASEGT. The V gene lost 8 bases and the J gene lost 5 bases, with 20 bases spanning the gap. This CDR3 contains 15 residues. This CDR3 reads CASSTLAGLKDTQYF. Here the CDR3 DNA reads TGTGCCAGCTCGACCCTGGCCGGGTTGAAAGATACGCAGTATTTT.

This chain links TRBV5-1 with TRBJ2-2; 8 bases match TRBD2. CDR1 and CDR2 from the germline V gene are SGHRS and YFSETQ. This CDR3 comprises 15 residues. J lost 6 bases, V lost 0 bases, and 4 bases had no gene match. The CDR3 loop is CASSLAGGSPGELFF. DNA for the CDR3: TGCGCCAGCAGCTTGGCGGGGGGGTCCCCCGGGGAGCTGTTTTTT.

CDR3 bases: TGTGCCAGTAGTGACAGGGGTCCGGACACTGAAGCTTTCTTT. Protein product: CASSDRGPDTEAFF. V is TRBV19 and J is TRBJ1-1, with 8 bases matching TRBD1. Germline CDR1 and CDR2: LNHDA and SQIVND (reference sequence). The CDR3 covers 14 residues. Unmatched junction bases numbered 5, after V lost 5 bases and J lost 3 bases.

V is TRBV10-3 and J is TRBJ2-7, with D tentatively TRBD2 (6 bases). The length of the CDR3 is 12 residues. V lost 0 bases and J lost 6, with 6 bases in between. Germline CDR1 and CDR2: ENHRY and SYGVKD. This chain's CDR3 is CAISESGGEQYF. CDR3 coding DNA: TGTGCCATCAGTGAGTCGGGAGGCGAGCAGTACTTC.